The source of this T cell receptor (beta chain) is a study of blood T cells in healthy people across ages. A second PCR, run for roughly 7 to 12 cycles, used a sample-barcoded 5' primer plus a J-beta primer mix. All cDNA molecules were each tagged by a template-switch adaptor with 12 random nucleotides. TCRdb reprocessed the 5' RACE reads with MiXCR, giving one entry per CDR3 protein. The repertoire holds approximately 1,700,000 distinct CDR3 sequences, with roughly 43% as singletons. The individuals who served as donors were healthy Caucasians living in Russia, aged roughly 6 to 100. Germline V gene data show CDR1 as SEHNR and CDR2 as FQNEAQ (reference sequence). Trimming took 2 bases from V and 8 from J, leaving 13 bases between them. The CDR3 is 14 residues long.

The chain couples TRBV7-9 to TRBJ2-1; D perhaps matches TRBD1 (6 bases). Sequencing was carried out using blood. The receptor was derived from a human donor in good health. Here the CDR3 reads CASSLPQGFDEQFF. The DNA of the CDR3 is TGTGCCAGCAGCTTACCGCAGGGGTTCGATGAGCAGTTCTTC.